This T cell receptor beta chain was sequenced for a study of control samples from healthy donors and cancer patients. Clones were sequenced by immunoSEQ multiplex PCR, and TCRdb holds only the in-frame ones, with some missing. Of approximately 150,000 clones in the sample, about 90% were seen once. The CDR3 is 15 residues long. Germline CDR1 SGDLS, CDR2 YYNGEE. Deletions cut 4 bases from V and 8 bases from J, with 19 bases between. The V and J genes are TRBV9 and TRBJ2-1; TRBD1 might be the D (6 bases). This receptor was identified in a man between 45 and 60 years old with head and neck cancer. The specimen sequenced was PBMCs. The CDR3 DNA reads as TGTGCCAGCAGCCTTAGTTCCAGGGGTATGGATGAGCAGTTCTTC. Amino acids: CASSLSSRGMDEQFF.